The 18 T cell receptor beta chains reported below all come from one sample, sequenced in a study of T cells after yellow fever vaccination. TCRdb processed the 5' RACE reads anew with MiXCR; each CDR3 protein has one entry. Counted here are roughly 500,000 distinct CDR3 sequences, roughly 21% occurring once; the ten biggest clones make up around an eighth. The material sequenced was PBMCs, taken 15 days after the yellow fever booster vaccination. The receptors were gathered from a man aged 25 to 45 who received the YFV17D yellow fever vaccine.

The chain joins TRBV19 to TRBJ1-1, with 7 bases aligning to TRBD1. V gave up 3 bases and J gave up 5 bases; unmatched junction bases: 6. The CDR3 contains 14 residues. Germline CDR1 is LNHDA and CDR2 is SQIVND (reference sequence). This CDR3 reads CASSMGTEGTEAFF. The CDR3 region has the DNA TGTGCCAGTAGTATGGGGACAGAAGGGACTGAAGCTTTCTTT.

The chain links TRBV7-2 to TRBJ2-5; D is unresolved. The ends were cut back, 0 bases at V and 5 bases at J, with 13 bases in the middle. The CDR3 extends over 15 amino acids. Germline values: CDR1 SGHTA, CDR2 FQGNSA. This CDR3 reads CASSLALTGSETQYF. Here the CDR3 DNA reads TGTGCCAGCAGCTTAGCGCTAACCGGGTCGGAGACCCAGTACTTC.

This clonotype has a handful of counts. The chain is built from TRBV10-3 and TRBJ2-7, with 11 positions matching TRBD1. The CDR3 contains 16 residues. V lost 1 base and J lost 2; bases outside the gene matches: 4. Germline CDR1 and CDR2: ENHRY and SYGVKD. DNA of the CDR3: TGTGCCATCAGTGAGTGGCCGGGACAGGGGGCCTACGAGCAGTACTTC. This encodes CAISEWPGQGAYEQYF.

The CDR3 bases are TGTGCCAGCAGTTTAGTAAGGACTAGCGGGCTTAACAATGAGCAGTTCTTC. This gives the protein CASSLVRTSGLNNEQFF. V is TRBV12-3 or TRBV12-4 and J is TRBJ2-1, with 11 bases identical to TRBD2. V was clipped by 1 base and J by 5 bases; unmatched bases: 7. The CDR3 spans 17 residues.

The sample holds a few counts of this clonotype. The chain is built from TRBV5-1 and TRBJ1-4; no reliable D call. The CDR3 sequence is 13 residues long. The germline V gene encodes CDR1 SGHRS and CDR2 YFSETQ. Trimming removed 3 bases from V and 8 bases from J, with 11 bases in between. Written as DNA, the CDR3 is TGCGCCAGCAGCTCGTTTGGTGGGGAAAAACTGTTTTTT. Its protein product is CASSSFGGEKLFF.

The chain links TRBV27 to TRBJ2-1; 10 nucleotides match TRBD1. The CDR3 covers 15 residues. The germline gives CDR1 MNHEY, CDR2 SMNVEV (reference sequence). The ends lost 3 bases at V and 7 bases at J; junction bases unmatched: 6. In DNA, the CDR3 is TGTGCCAGCAGTTTTTCGGGACAGGGGTATAATGAGCAGTTCTTC. Encoded protein: CASSFSGQGYNEQFF.

There are many counts of this clonotype. Mismatch with germline at one junction end may stem from a read error. The rearrangement joins TRBV5-1 to TRBJ2-3; no definite D call. CDR3 length: 13 amino acids. CDR1 and CDR2 from the germline V gene are SGHRS and YFSETQ. In nucleotides, the CDR3 is TGTGCCAGCAGCTTAGACAGCACAGATACGCAGTATTTT. Amino acid sequence: CASSLDSTDTQYF.

This clonotype was observed a few times. The chain carries TRBV7-2 and TRBJ1-1; 10 bases match TRBD1. The J segment lost 0 bases and the V segment lost 0 bases, leaving 1 base of the junction unmatched. This CDR3 region has 16 residues. Germline assignment: CDR1 SGHTA and CDR2 FQGNSA. The CDR3 DNA follows: TGTGCCAGCAGCTTAGCGGGACAGGGGATGAACACTGAAGCTTTCTTT. It translates to CASSLAGQGMNTEAFF.

This clonotype was seen only a few times. The rearrangement uses TRBV6-2 or TRBV6-3 and TRBJ2-2; 9 bases fit TRBD2. This CDR3 contains 15 residues. The V gene end was trimmed by 6 bases and the J gene end by 7 bases; junction bases not matched to a gene: 9. Looked up from germline, CDR1 is MNHEY and CDR2 is SVGEGT. This chain's CDR3 is CASSSGSGRIGELFF. The CDR3 coding sequence is TGTGCCAGCAGCTCCGGTAGCGGGAGAATCGGGGAGCTGTTTTTT.

The gene calls are TRBV19 and TRBJ2-6, with D possibly TRBD1 on 5 matching bases. This CDR3 is built from 17 residues. V was shortened by 5 bases and J by 0 bases, with 14 bases between the two germline ends. Germline V gene lookup returns CDR1 LNHDA and CDR2 SQIVND (reference sequence). In DNA, the CDR3 is TGTGCCAGTAGTGCCGACAGAGCGAGCTCTGGGGCCAACGTCCTGACTTTC. The encoded protein is CASSADRASSGANVLTF.

V usage is TRBV18 and J usage is TRBJ2-2, with a tentative D call TRBD2 (5 bases). V was trimmed by 4 bases and J by 3 bases, leaving 6 bases between them. The CDR3 spans 13 residues. CDR1 and CDR2 from the germline V gene are KGHSH and LQKENI. The DNA for the CDR3 is TGTGCCAGCTCACAGGAGGACACCGGGGAGCTGTTTTTT. Protein sequence: CASSQEDTGELFF.

The sample holds many counts of this clonotype. The gene calls are TRBV12-3 or TRBV12-4 and TRBJ1-3; D unclear. There are 16 residues in the CDR3. V lost 1 base to trimming and J lost 0 bases, with 10 bases between them. CDR3 nucleotide sequence: TGTGCCAGCAGTTTAGTATCGGCCTTCTCTGGAAACACCATATATTTT. The encoded protein is CASSLVSAFSGNTIYF.

The V and J genes are TRBV19 and TRBJ1-4; D is unclear. V dropped 5 bases and J dropped 5 bases, with 9 bases sitting between them. CDR3 length equals 13 residues. CDR1 and CDR2 (germline): LNHDA, SQIVND (reference sequence). The CDR3 sequence is CASSSGSNEKLFF. CDR3 DNA: TGTGCCAGTAGTTCCGGGTCCAATGAAAAACTGTTTTTT.

There are a few counts of this clonotype. The rearrangement links TRBV20-1 to TRBJ1-1; 8 bases line up with TRBD1. From germline, CDR1 is DFQATT and CDR2 SNEGSKA (reference sequence). The CDR3 covers 15 residues. With V trimmed by 3 bases and J by 5 bases, 11 bases remained unmatched. CDR3 amino acids: CSASSTWTGRTEAFF. The CDR3 nucleotides read TGCAGTGCTAGTTCAACGTGGACAGGGAGGACTGAAGCTTTCTTT.

This chain joins TRBV27 and TRBJ2-3, with D unresolved. V was trimmed by 5 bases and J by 6 bases, leaving 15 bases between them. Germline V gene lookup returns CDR1 MNHEY and CDR2 SMNVEV (reference sequence). CDR3 length equals 14 residues. The CDR3 DNA is TGTGCCAGCAGTCTAACGAAGATAGGCGATACGCAGTATTTT. Encoded protein: CASSLTKIGDTQYF.

The chain combines TRBV4-3 with TRBJ2-7, with D hard to call. Germline-derived CDR1 and CDR2 are LGHNA and YSLEER. The CDR3 has 15 residues. Trimming took 6 bases from V and 3 from J, leaving 18 bases between them. CDR3 in amino acids: CASRHGEAGVYEQYF. The CDR3 DNA sequence: TGCGCCAGCAGGCACGGTGAGGCAGGAGTCTACGAGCAGTACTTC.

Here the CDR3 DNA reads TGTGCCAGCAGTGGTGGGACAGGGGGCGCGAAGCAGTACTTC. Translating gives CASSGGTGGAKQYF. The V and J genes are TRBV25-1 and TRBJ2-7; 12 bases are a match to TRBD1. After removal of 4 bases from V and 8 bases from J, the junction contained 6 bases not matched to a gene. Germline CDR1 MGHDK, CDR2 SYGVNS. This CDR3 spans 14 amino acids.

There are a few counts of this clonotype. The chain employs TRBV12-3 or TRBV12-4 and TRBJ1-1, with TRBD1 as a possible D gene (6 bases). The CDR3 length is 14 residues. V was shortened by 6 bases and J by 1 base, with 12 bases between the two germline ends. The CDR3 DNA sequence: TGTGCCAGCAGCCAAAAGACAGGGAACACTGAAGCTTTCTTT. This translates into CASSQKTGNTEAFF.